This is a list of T cell receptor beta chains from one sample in a study of blood T cell repertoires in COVID-19. Assay used: immunoSEQ multiplex PCR; TCRdb lists only in-frame clones, some missing. The sample lists 64,000 or so clones, roughly 91% occurring once. The sequencing input was peripheral blood. Receptors were obtained from a human donor in a cohort sampled during active COVID-19. The CDR3 runs from the conserved cysteine through the conserved F or W. The D gene is left open where the match is weak. A clone size is listed for some rows: how often the clone was seen (once, few, many), or a class if it is expanded.

TRBV28,.,.,CASSSRWGTGEKLFF
TRBV6-6,.,TRBD1,CASSYSSSTGGGGYTF
TRBV28,.,.,CASSFLQSTDTQYF
TRBV7-2,.,.,CASSFGQFSGELFF
TRBV3-1/TRBV3-2,.,TRBD2,CASSQDSSGSSGEETQYF
TRBV7-6,once,TRBD2,CASSPRTSGRWTDTQYF
TRBV6-2/TRBV6-3,.,TRBD2,CASSPGPTGLYYEQYF
TRBV27,.,.,CASSLSALGGPGETQYF
TRBV4-3,.,TRBD1,CASSQDVTGGYNSPLHF
TRBV27,.,TRBD2,CASTSSGIYNEQFF
TRBV7-2,.,.,CASSLSVTGELFF
TRBV5-1,.,TRBD1,CASSPGQGAETQYF
TRBV10-1,.,TRBD2,CASSRLTSGESDTQYF
TRBV28,.,TRBD1,CASSPNGQGDYEQFF
TRBV5-4,.,TRBD1,CASSYGTGRDEQFF
TRBV2,.,TRBD1,CASSEGTGGSPLHF
TRBV5-1,few,.,CASTQDSSGTEAFF
TRBV11-2,.,.,CASSSGVSEQYF
TRBV28,.,.,CASNTIRGSYEQYF
TRBV5-5,.,TRBD1,CASSLGGQATYEQYF
TRBV7-9,.,.,CASSLGDTREAFF
TRBV5-1,.,TRBD2,CASSLGGLAGEDTQYF
TRBV7-8,.,TRBD2,CASSLGLAGGPDTQYF
TRBV14,.,TRBD2,CASSQDIGLAGEEQFF
TRBV7-9,few,.,CASSLGSAGIGSNQPQHF
TRBV27,few,.,CASRGSLAKNIQYF
TRBV29-1,.,.,CSVAENSNQPQHF
TRBV10-1,.,.,CASSESKAGMNEQFF
TRBV28,.,.,CASRGDTDSYNEQFF
TRBV5-1,once,.,CAWVRGGGTKNIQYF
TRBV28,.,TRBD1,CASSPRGPSGYTF
TRBV5-1,once,TRBD2,CASSLEFSGRIPGELFF
TRBV6-6,.,.,CASSSLDFNEQFF
TRBV5-4,.,TRBD2,CASSSTSMGEQYF
TRBV7-2,.,.,CASSLEGFTEAFF
TRBV10-2,.,TRBD2,CASSRTSGSTGSSYEQYF
TRBV4-2,.,.,CASSQETSRYGYTF
TRBV20-1,.,.,CSASPPLGLSTDTQYF
TRBV28,.,.,CASSPRESPFNEQFF
TRBV29-1,.,TRBD2,CSAPGAGGDTQYF
TRBV27,.,.,CASSLSRQGETQYF
TRBV27,.,TRBD2,CASMTSGYYNEQFF
TRBV9,.,TRBD1,CASSLRGTGNTEAFF
TRBV28,.,TRBD2,CASSRSGSSYNEQFF
TRBV15,.,TRBD1,CATSRDRGREQYF
TRBV28,.,TRBD1,CASSLPDRGLTYEQYF
TRBV9,.,TRBD2,CASSARLAGNNEQFF
TRBV5-1,few,TRBD1,CASSLAGTGADYEQYF
TRBV5-1,.,.,CASSLEVRQETQYF